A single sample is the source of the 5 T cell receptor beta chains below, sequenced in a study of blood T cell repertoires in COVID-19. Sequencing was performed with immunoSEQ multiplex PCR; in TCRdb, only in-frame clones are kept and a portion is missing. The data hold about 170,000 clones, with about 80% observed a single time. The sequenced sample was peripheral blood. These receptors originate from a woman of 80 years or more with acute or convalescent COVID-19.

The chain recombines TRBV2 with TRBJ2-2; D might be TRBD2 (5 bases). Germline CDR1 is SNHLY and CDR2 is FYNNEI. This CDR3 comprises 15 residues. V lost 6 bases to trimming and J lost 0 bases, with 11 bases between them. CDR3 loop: CASSGLASNTGELFF. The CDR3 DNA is TGTGCCAGCAGCGGACTGGCTTCGAACACCGGGGAGCTGTTTTTT. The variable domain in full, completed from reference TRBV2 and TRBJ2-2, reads EPEVTQTPSHQVTQMGQEVILRCVPISNHLYFYWYRQILGQKVEFLVSFYNNEISEKSEIFDDQFSVERPDGSNFTLKIRSTKLEDSAMYFCASSGLASNTGELFFGEGSRLTVL.

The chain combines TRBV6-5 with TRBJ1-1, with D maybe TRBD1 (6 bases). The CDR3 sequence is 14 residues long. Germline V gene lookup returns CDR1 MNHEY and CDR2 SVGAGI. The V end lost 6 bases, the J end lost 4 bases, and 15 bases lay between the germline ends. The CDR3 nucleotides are TGTGCCAGCAGACTAGGACAGACAATCACTGAAGCTTTCTTT. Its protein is CASRLGQTITEAFF.

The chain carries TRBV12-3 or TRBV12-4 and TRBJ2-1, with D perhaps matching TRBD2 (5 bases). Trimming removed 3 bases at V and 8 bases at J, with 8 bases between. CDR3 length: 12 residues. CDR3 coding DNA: TGTGCCAGCAGTTTTGAGGGATATGAGCAGTTCTTC. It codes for CASSFEGYEQFF.

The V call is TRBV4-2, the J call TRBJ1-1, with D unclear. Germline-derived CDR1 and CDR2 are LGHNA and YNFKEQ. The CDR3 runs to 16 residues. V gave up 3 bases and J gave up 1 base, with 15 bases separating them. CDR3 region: CASSQGGGGRNTEAFF. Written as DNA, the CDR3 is TGTGCCAGCAGCCAGGGAGGTGGTGGTAGGAACACTGAAGCTTTCTTT.

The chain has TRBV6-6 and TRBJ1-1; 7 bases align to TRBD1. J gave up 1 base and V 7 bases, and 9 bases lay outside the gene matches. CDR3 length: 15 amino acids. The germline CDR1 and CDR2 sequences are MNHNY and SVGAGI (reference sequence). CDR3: CASTLQGQGNTEAFF. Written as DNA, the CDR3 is TGTGCCAGCACCCTACAGGGGCAAGGGAACACTGAAGCTTTCTTT.